This TCR beta chain was found in a study of identical twins. V lost 3 bases and J 5 bases, leaving 10 bases between the germline ends. This CDR3 has 13 residues. The germline V gene encodes CDR1 DFQATT and CDR2 SNEGSKA (reference sequence). MiXCR was run by TCRdb on the 5' RACE reads, yielding one entry per CDR3 protein. The sample shows fewer than 500,000 distinct CDR3 sequences, about 24% of them seen only once. The sample was also reused in another study, on T cells expressing NK-cell markers.

The sample taken for sequencing was CD4+ T cells sorted from blood. This clonotype was sampled from a woman aged 18-29 years in good health. The chain joins TRBV20-1 to TRBJ2-2; D is perhaps TRBD1 or TRBD2 (5 bases each). Here the CDR3 reads CSASWGSTGELFF. CDR3 DNA: TGCAGTGCTAGTTGGGGGAGTACCGGGGAGCTGTTTTTT.